The table lists the clone carrying this T cell receptor (beta chain) with many counts. Its antigen remains unknown. This entry is derived from a study of beta chain features in type 1 diabetes. Points from the study as a whole: Researchers reported that naive, central memory and Treg TCRB repertoires appeared more similar in patients than in healthy donors. VDJ junctions sequenced from type 1 diabetes patients showed fewer insertions and more deletions.

The authors reverse transcribed all of the isolated RNA, so sequencing captured expressed TCRB transcripts. Assay: immunoSEQ multiplex PCR; the TCRdb copy retains only in-frame clones and omits some. This sample has around 450,000 clones, with approximately 10% found just once. After removal of 6 bases from V and 2 bases from J, the junction contained 4 bases not matched to a gene. Germline V lookup: CDR1 MDHEN, CDR2 SYDVKM. The CDR3 extends over 14 amino acids. The gene calls are TRBV28 and TRBJ2-3, with 8 bases aligning to TRBD1. The sample taken for sequencing was naive CD4+ T cells from blood. The clonotype was recovered from a woman younger than 35 in good health. This CDR3 is CASRPTGATDTQYF. The CDR3 bases are TGTGCCAGCAGACCGACAGGGGCCACAGATACGCAGTATTTT.